These 13 T cell receptor beta chains originate from one sample sequenced in a study of human T cells and chemical hapten exposure. Noted time point: healthy volunteer bleed at 6 weeks. Unseparated into fractions, whole blood served as the source from which total RNA was extracted. MiXCR was run by TCRdb on the RACE reads, yielding one entry per CDR3 protein. The data show some 65,000 distinct CDR3 sequences, roughly 6.6% seen once. The sequencing sample was made of whole blood. Receptor source: a female donor in good health. Some clones in this sample may be carry-over from other donors' samples.

This clonotype was counted at least ten times. The gene calls are TRBV12-5 and TRBJ2-3; the D is unclear. Germline CDR1 and CDR2: LGHNT and FRNRAP. CDR3 length equals 15 residues. Deletions cut 0 bases from V and 3 bases from J, with 10 bases between. The CDR3 DNA reads as TGTGCTAGTGGTTTGGTAACTTCGGGTACAGATACGCAGTATTTT. This translates into CASGLVTSGTDTQYF. The whole variable domain, remainder taken from reference TRBV12-5 and TRBJ2-3, is DARVTQTPRHKVTEMGQEVTMRCQPILGHNTVFWYRQTMMQGLELLAYFRNRAPLDDSGMPKDRFSAEMPDATLATLKIQPSEPRDSAVYFCASGLVTSGTDTQYFGPGTRLTVL.

The table lists this clonotype with many counts. The chain recombines TRBV6-5 with TRBJ2-5; TRBD2 aligns across 9 bases. The junction had 14 bases not matched to a gene; V was cut back by 5 bases and J by 4 bases. CDR1 MNHEY and CDR2 SVGAGI come from the germline V gene. There are 17 residues in the CDR3. For the CDR3, the DNA is TGTGCCAGCAGTACAAAAACGGACAGGCGGGAGGGAGAGACCCAGTACTTC. As protein: CASSTKTDRREGETQYF.

Only a few counts were recorded for this clonotype. The chain couples TRBV4-2 to TRBJ2-6, with a possible D match to TRBD1 (6 bases). Per the germline V gene, CDR1 is LGHNA and CDR2 is YNFKEQ. The CDR3 is 18 amino acids. The V and J ends lost 1 base and 0 bases respectively, with 13 bases between them. As DNA, the CDR3 is TGTGCCAGCAGCCAAGTCACAGGGAAATCCTCTGGGGCCAACGTCCTGACTTTC. Translation: CASSQVTGKSSGANVLTF.

This clonotype was seen a handful of times. The rearrangement links TRBV15 to TRBJ1-1; D gene unclear. CDR1 LNHNV and CDR2 YYDKDF come from the germline V gene (reference sequence). V was clipped by 6 bases and J by 1 base, with 18 bases between them. There are 16 residues in the CDR3. The CDR3 loop reads CATRMLGPLGNTEAFF. CDR3 bases: TGTGCCACCAGGATGCTGGGCCCATTAGGGAACACTGAAGCTTTCTTT.

This clonotype has a count of ten or more. The gene calls are TRBV27 and TRBJ2-3, with D possibly being TRBD2 (6 bases). V was cut by 2 bases and J by 0 bases, with 9 bases left in between. The CDR3 consists of 15 residues. The germline CDR1 and CDR2 sequences are MNHEY and SMNVEV (reference sequence). The DNA for the CDR3 is TGTGCCAGCAGTTTAACTAGCTCTAGCACAGATACGCAGTATTTT. Translated: CASSLTSSSTDTQYF.

Notes on this clonotype: One end of the junction does not line up with germline, which may come from a read error. V is TRBV11-2 and J is TRBJ1-2; 8 nucleotides match TRBD1. In germline, CDR1 is SGHAT, CDR2 FQNNGV. CDR3 length: 15 amino acids. CDR3 sequence: CASSFGDRIGYGDTF. CDR3 coding DNA: TGTGCCAGCAGCTTCGGGGACAGGATAGGGTATGGCGACACCTTC.

The V call is TRBV6-2 or TRBV6-3, the J call TRBJ2-7; 10 nucleotides line up with TRBD1. The CDR3 covers 16 residues. CDR1 and CDR2 from the germline V gene are MNHEY and SVGEGT. The V gene end was trimmed by 6 bases and the J gene end by 2 bases; junction bases not matched to a gene: 10. The CDR3 DNA sequence: TGTGCCAGCAGCCTGGCCGGGACAGGGGCCACCTACGAGCAGTACTTC. Protein sequence: CASSLAGTGATYEQYF.

This clonotype came up a few times. The chain carries TRBV7-6 and TRBJ1-6; the D is unclear. This CDR3 has 13 amino acids. CDR1 SGHVS and CDR2 FNYEAQ come from the germline V gene. V was shortened by 5 bases and J by 7 bases, with 9 bases between the two germline ends. The CDR3 DNA is TGTGCCAGCAGCCCACTCGAAAATTCACCCCTCCACTTT. It yields the protein CASSPLENSPLHF.

This clonotype was found many times. This chain links TRBV4-1 with TRBJ1-2; D uncertain. This CDR3 has 17 residues. The ends were cut back, 0 bases at V and 6 bases at J, with 20 bases in the middle. Germline CDR1 is MGHRA and CDR2 is YSYEKL. CDR3 sequence (DNA): TGCGCCAGCAGCCAAGATCTGAAGGCCTTACACTCAGATGGCTACACCTTC. Residues: CASSQDLKALHSDGYTF.

This clonotype was seen a few times. The chain uses TRBV28 and TRBJ2-1; 9 bases match TRBD2. The CDR3 contains 15 residues. V was clipped by 6 bases and J by 7 bases; unmatched bases: 10. Looked up from germline, CDR1 is MDHEN and CDR2 is SYDVKM. CDR3 coding DNA: TGTGCCAGCAGCACGGGGCGGGAGGGTTGGAATGAGCAGTTCTTC. It translates to CASSTGREGWNEQFF.

This clonotype was counted ten times or more. This chain links TRBV28 with TRBJ1-5; TRBD1 is a possible D gene (5 bases). This CDR3 spans 14 amino acids. Trimming took off 6 bases at V and 5 bases at J, with 14 bases between the two ends. Germline V CDR1 and CDR2: MDHEN, SYDVKM. CDR3 coding DNA: TGTGCCAGCAGCCTAGGGACGGGCGATCAGCCCCAGCATTTT. Protein sequence: CASSLGTGDQPQHF.

This clonotype has more than one count but fewer than ten. The rearrangement links TRBV7-9 to TRBJ2-3; TRBD2 agrees at 7 bases. The germline V gene has CDR1 SEHNR and CDR2 FQNEAQ (reference sequence). This CDR3 comprises 16 residues. Germline trimming cut 5 bases from V and 0 bases from J; bases unmatched to any gene: 8. The chain's CDR3 is CASSPPREASTDTQYF. DNA for the CDR3: TGTGCCAGCAGCCCACCCCGGGAGGCTAGCACAGATACGCAGTATTTT.

Remarks on this clonotype: At one boundary the junction diverges from the germline segment, which might be a read error. This chain uses TRBV2 with TRBJ2-1; 12 bases match TRBD2. Germline CDR1 SNHLY, CDR2 FYNNEI. The CDR3 length is 15 residues. CDR3 loop: CASSEAHGGLAGGGF. CDR3 bases: TGTGCCAGCAGTGAAGCGCACGGGGGACTAGCGGGTGGGGGCTTC.